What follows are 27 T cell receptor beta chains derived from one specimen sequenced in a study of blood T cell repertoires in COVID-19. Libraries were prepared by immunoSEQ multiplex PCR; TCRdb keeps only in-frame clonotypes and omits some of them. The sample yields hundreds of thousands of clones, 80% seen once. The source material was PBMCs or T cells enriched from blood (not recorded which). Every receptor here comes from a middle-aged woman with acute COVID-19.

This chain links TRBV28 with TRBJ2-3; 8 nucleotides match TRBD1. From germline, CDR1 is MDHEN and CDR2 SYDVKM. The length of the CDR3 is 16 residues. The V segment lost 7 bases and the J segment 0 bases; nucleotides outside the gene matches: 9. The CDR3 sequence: CASIGDRGSSTDTQYF. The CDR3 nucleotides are TGTGCCAGCATCGGAGACAGGGGATCTAGCACAGATACGCAGTATTTT.

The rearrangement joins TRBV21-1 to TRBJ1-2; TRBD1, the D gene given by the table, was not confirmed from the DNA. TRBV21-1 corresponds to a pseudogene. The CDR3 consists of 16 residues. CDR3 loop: CASSKKGEGANYGYTF. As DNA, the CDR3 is TGTGCCAGCAGCAAAAAGGGCGAGGGGGCTAACTATGGCTACACCTTC.

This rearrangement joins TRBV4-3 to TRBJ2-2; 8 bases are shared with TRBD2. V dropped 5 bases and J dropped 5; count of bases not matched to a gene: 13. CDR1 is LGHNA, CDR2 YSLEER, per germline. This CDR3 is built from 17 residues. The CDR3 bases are TGCGCCAGCAGCTCTTCCGGACTAGCCGGTGGGACCGGGGAGCTGTTTTTT. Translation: CASSSSGLAGGTGELFF.

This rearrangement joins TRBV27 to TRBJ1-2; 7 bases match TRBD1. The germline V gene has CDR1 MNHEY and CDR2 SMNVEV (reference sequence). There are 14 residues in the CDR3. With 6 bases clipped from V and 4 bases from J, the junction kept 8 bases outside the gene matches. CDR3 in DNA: TGTGCCAGCAGCTTGACAGGGAAGGGCTATGGCTACACCTTC. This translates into CASSLTGKGYGYTF.

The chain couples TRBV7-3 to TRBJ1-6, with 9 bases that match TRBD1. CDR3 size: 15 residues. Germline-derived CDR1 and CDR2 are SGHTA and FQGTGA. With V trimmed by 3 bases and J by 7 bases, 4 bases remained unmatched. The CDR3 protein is CASSFGTGRNSPLHF. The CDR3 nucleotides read TGTGCCAGCAGCTTCGGGACAGGGAGGAATTCACCCCTCCACTTT.

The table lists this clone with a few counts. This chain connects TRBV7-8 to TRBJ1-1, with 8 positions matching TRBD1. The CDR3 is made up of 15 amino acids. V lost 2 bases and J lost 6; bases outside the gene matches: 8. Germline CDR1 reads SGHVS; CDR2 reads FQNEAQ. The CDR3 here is CASSLSSGGPAEAFF. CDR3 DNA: TGTGCCAGCAGCTTATCCTCAGGGGGCCCCGCTGAAGCTTTCTTT.

CDR3 sequence (DNA): TGTGCCAGCAGTCGCACAGGGGGCAACACTGAAGCTTTCTTT. Protein product: CASSRTGGNTEAFF. This chain links TRBV25-1 with TRBJ1-1; 9 bases fit TRBD1. This CDR3 region has 14 residues. V lost 5 bases to trimming and J lost 2 bases; unmatched junction nucleotides: 3. The V gene's germline CDR1 is MGHDK and CDR2 SYGVNS.

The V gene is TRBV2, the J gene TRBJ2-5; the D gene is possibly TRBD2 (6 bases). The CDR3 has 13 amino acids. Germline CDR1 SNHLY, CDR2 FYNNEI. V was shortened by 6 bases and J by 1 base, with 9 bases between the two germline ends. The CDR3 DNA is TGTGCCAGCAGAAAGCGGGTCCAAGAGACCCAGTACTTC. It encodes CASRKRVQETQYF.

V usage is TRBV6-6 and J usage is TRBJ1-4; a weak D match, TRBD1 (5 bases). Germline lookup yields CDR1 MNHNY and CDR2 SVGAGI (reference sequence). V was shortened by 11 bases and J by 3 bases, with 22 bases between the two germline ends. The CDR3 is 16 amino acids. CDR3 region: CAARYSGGRANEKLFF. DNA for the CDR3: TGTGCCGCCCGCTACTCGGGGGGAAGGGCTAATGAAAAACTGTTTTTT.

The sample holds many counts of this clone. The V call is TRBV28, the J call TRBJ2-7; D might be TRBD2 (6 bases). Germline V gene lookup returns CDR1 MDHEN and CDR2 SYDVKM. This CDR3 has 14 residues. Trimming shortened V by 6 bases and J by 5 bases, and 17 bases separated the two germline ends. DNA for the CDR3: TGTGCCAGCAGGGCCGGGGGTAGCGCTCACGAGCAGTACTTC. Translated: CASRAGGSAHEQYF.

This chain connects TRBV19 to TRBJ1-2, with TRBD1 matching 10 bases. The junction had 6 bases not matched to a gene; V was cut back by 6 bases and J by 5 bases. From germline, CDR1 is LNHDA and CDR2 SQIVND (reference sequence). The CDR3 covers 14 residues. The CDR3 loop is CASRGRTGGYGYTF. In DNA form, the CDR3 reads TGTGCCAGTAGGGGAAGGACAGGGGGGTATGGCTACACCTTC.

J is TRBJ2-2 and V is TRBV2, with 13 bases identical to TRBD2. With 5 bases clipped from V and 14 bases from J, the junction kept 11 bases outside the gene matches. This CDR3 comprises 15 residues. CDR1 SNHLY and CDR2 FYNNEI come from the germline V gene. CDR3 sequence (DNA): TGTGCCAGCAGTCCACTAGCGGGAGGGCCCGGCCATCTGTTTTTT. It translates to CASSPLAGGPGHLFF.

The CDR3 sequence is CASSSLAGGTDTQYF. CDR3 coding DNA: TGTGCCAGCAGCTCCTTAGCGGGAGGGACAGATACGCAGTATTTT. The chain uses TRBV11-3 and TRBJ2-3, with TRBD2 identical over 11 bases. This CDR3 contains 15 residues. Germline-derived CDR1 and CDR2 are SGHNT and YENEEA. V shed 4 bases and J 3 bases; nucleotides not matched to a gene: 3.

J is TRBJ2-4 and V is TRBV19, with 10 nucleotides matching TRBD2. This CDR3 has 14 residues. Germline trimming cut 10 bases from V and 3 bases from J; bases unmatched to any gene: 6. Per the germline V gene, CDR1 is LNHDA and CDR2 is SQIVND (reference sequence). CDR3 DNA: TGTGCCATCTCTTCTAGCGGGAGCAAAAACATTCAGTACTTC. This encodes CAISSSGSKNIQYF.

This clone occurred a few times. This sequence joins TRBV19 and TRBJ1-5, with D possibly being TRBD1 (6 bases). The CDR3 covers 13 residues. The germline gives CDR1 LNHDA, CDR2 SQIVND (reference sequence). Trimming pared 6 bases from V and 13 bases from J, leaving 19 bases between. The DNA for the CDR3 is TGTGCCAGTAGCGGACGGACAGCTCTTTCACAGCATTTT. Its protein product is CASSGRTALSQHF. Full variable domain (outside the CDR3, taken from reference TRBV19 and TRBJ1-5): DGGITQSPKYLFRKEGQNVTLSCEQNLNHDAMYWYRQDPGQGLRLIYYSQIVNDFQKGDIAEGYSVSREKKESFPLTVTSAQKNPTAFYLCASSGRTALSQHFGDGTRLSIL.

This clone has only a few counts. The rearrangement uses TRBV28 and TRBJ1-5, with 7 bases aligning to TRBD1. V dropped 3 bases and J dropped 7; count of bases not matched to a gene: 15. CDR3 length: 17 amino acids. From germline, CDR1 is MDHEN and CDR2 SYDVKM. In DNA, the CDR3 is TGTGCCAGCAGTTTGGTTCCGGGCAGGGGGGATGGCCAGCCCCAGCATTTT. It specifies CASSLVPGRGDGQPQHF.

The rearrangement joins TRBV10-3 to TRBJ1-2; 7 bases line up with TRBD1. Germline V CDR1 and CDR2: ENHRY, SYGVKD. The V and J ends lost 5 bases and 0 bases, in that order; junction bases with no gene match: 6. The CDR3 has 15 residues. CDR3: CAISNDRDSNYGYTF. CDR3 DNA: TGTGCCATCAGTAACGACAGGGACTCTAACTATGGCTACACCTTC.

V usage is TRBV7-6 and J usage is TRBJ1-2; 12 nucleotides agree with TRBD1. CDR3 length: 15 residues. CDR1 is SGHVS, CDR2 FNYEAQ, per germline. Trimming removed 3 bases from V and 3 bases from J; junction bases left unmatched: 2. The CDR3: CASSLGQGADYGYTF. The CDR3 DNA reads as TGTGCCAGCAGCTTGGGACAGGGGGCTGACTATGGCTACACCTTC.

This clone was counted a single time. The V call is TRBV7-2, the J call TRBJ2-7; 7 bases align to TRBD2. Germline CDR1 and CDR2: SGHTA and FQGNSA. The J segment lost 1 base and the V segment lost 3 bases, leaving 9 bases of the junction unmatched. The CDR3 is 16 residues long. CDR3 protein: CASSLGVGRVSYEQYF. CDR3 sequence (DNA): TGTGCCAGCAGCTTGGGGGTGGGGAGGGTATCCTACGAGCAGTACTTC.

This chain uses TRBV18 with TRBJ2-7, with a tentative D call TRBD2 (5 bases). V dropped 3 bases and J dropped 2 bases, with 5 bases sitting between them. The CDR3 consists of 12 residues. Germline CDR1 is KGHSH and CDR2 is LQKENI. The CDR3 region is CASSPTTYEQYF. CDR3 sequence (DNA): TGTGCCAGCTCACCGACTACCTACGAGCAGTACTTC.

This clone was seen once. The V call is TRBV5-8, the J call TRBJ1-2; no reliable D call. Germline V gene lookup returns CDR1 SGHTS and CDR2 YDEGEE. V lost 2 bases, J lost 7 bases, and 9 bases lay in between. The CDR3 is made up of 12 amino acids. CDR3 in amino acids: CASSFLLVGYTF. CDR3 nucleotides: TGTGCCAGCAGCTTTCTTTTAGTTGGCTACACCTTC.

The CDR3 is CSVGGVLNTEAFF. Here the CDR3 DNA reads TGCAGCGTTGGGGGCGTTTTGAACACTGAAGCTTTCTTT. The chain couples TRBV29-1 to TRBJ1-1, with D perhaps TRBD1 (5 bases). CDR1 and CDR2 (germline): SQVTM, ANQGSEA. The CDR3 is 13 amino acids. Trimming removed 4 bases from V and 0 bases from J, with 9 bases in between.

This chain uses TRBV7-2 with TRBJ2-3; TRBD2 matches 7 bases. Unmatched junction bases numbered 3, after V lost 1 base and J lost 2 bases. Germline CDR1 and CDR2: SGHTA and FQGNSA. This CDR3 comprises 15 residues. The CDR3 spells CASSLGLAVTDTQYF. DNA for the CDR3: TGTGCCAGCAGCTTAGGCCTAGCGGTCACAGATACGCAGTATTTT.

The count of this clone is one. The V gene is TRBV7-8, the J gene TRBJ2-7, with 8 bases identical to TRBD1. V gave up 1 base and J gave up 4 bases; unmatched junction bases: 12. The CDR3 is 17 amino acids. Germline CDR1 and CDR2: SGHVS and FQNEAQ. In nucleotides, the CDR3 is TGTGCCAGCAGCTTAGGTGTGGATCGGAGACAGGGGTACGAGCAGTACTTC. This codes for CASSLGVDRRQGYEQYF.

CDR3: CASSSTGQGWDYEQYF. Written as DNA, the CDR3 is TGTGCCAGCAGCAGCACGGGACAGGGGTGGGATTACGAGCAGTACTTC. The V and J genes are TRBV9 and TRBJ2-7; 10 positions match TRBD1. The V gene's germline CDR1 is SGDLS and CDR2 YYNGEE. CDR3 length equals 16 residues. J gave up 4 bases and V 4 bases, and 11 bases lay outside the gene matches.

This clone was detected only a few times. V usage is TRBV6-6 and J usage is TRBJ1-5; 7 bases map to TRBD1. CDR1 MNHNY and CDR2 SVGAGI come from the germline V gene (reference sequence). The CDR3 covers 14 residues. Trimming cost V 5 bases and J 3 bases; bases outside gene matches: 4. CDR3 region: CASSTGDANQPQHF. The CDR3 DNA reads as TGTGCCAGCAGTACAGGGGACGCCAATCAGCCCCAGCATTTT.

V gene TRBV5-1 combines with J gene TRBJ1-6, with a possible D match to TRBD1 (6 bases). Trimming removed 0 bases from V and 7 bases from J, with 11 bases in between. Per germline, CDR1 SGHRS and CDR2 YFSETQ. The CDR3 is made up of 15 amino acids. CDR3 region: CASSLVDSINSPLHF. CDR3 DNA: TGCGCCAGCAGCTTGGTGGACAGTATAAATTCACCCCTCCACTTT.